This T cell receptor beta chain is drawn from a study of T-cell reconstitution after alpha-beta-depleted transplantation in children. As it was prepared, the TCRbeta library received unique molecular identifiers. TCRdb used MiXCR to reprocess the PCR reads, holding one entry per CDR3 protein. This sample has around 200,000 distinct CDR3 sequences, with roughly a tenth found just once. This clonotype has only a few counts. The CDR3 is made up of 16 amino acids. V was pared by 4 bases and J by 7 bases, with 13 bases of the junction left unmatched. CDR1 is SGHDN, CDR2 FVKESK, per germline. This material consisted of PBMCs from the stem cell graft donor, taken from the stem cell graft. The receptor was isolated from a human donor who donated a stem cell graft to a child with acute lymphoblastic leukemia. This chain uses TRBV14 with TRBJ1-2; 9 nucleotides match TRBD1. CDR3 sequence reads: CASSRTGTGSPFGYTF. The CDR3 DNA reads as TGTGCCAGCAGCCGGACCGGGACAGGGTCCCCCTTTGGCTACACCTTC.